This T cell receptor (beta chain) was retrieved from a study of hypomethylating agent response in myelodysplastic syndrome. About the research overall: Patients with myelodysplastic syndrome were some 10 male and 2 female. With a mean age of roughly 72 +/- 6.3 years, patients were most commonly cytogenetically diploid. Response meant complete response or hematologic improvement; all other patients were non-responders. General observations from the study: Healthy controls were not age-matched to MDS patients, possibly affecting comparisons.

The method was immunoSEQ multiplex PCR; TCRdb's version includes in-frame clones alone and lacks a portion of them. The profile shows about 4,400 clones, approximately 82% of them singletons. Turning to this clone: Its antigen remains unidentified.

This CDR3 has 14 amino acids. Germline V CDR1 and CDR2: SGHKS, YYEKEE (reference sequence). The V gene end was trimmed by 3 bases and the J gene end by 5 bases; junction bases not matched to a gene: 7. This rearrangement joins TRBV5-5 to TRBJ2-5; 7 bases map to TRBD2. This receptor was taken from a human donor with myelodysplastic syndrome. Sample: bone marrow, taken before or after starting hypomethylating agent treatment for myelodysplastic syndrome (not recorded which). CDR3 bases: TGTGCCAGCAGCTCCGGGATCGGGGGGGAGACCCAGTACTTC. The encoded protein is CASSSGIGGETQYF.